These 20 T cell receptor beta chains came from one sample sequenced in a study of blood T cell repertoires in COVID-19. Here immunoSEQ multiplex PCR was the method, and the copy in TCRdb shows in-frame clones only, minus some. The table has around 190,000 clones, about 88% seen once. Sequencing was done on a sample of peripheral blood. These TCRs come from a man in his fifties with COVID-19, enrolled during active disease.

This clone was seen a few times. The chain couples TRBV5-4 to TRBJ2-5; 7 nucleotides line up with TRBD1. In germline, CDR1 is SGHNT, CDR2 YYREEE (reference sequence). The CDR3 has 16 amino acids. The V and J ends lost 4 bases and 4 bases, in that order; junction bases with no gene match: 13. CDR3 nucleotide sequence: TGTGCCAGCAGCGGGGCGGGCAGGGGGTATGGAGAGACCCAGTACTTC. Amino acids: CASSGAGRGYGETQYF.

This chain connects TRBV18 to TRBJ1-1; 9 nucleotides match TRBD1. CDR1 and CDR2 (germline): KGHSH, LQKENI. The trim removed 3 bases at V and 1 base at J, leaving 3 bases unmatched. The CDR3 spans 15 residues. CDR3 sequence reads: CASSPRQGGNTEAFF. CDR3 bases: TGTGCCAGCTCACCCAGACAGGGGGGGAACACTGAAGCTTTCTTT.

The chain links TRBV19 to TRBJ2-7, with TRBD2 identical over 7 bases. CDR1 and CDR2 from the germline V gene are LNHDA and SQIVND (reference sequence). The CDR3 spans 15 residues. V was clipped by 3 bases and J by 0 bases; unmatched bases: 5. The CDR3 DNA reads as TGTGCCAGTAGTATTGGGACTACATACTCCTACGAGCAGTACTTC. Encoded protein: CASSIGTTYSYEQYF. The full variable domain, completed using reference TRBV19 and TRBJ2-7, is DGGITQSPKYLFRKEGQNVTLSCEQNLNHDAMYWYRQDPGQGLRLIYYSQIVNDFQKGDIAEGYSVSREKKESFPLTVTSAQKNPTAFYLCASSIGTTYSYEQYFGPGTRLTVT.

The chain carries TRBV16 and TRBJ1-2, with no clear D. CDR1 KGHSY and CDR2 FQNENV come from the germline V gene. The CDR3 is 14 amino acids. V gave up 0 bases and J gave up 0 bases, with 5 bases separating them. CDR3 coding DNA: TGTGCCAGCAGCCAATCGGGAGCTAACTATGGCTACACCTTC. Translation gives CASSQSGANYGYTF.

The chain carries TRBV6-5 and TRBJ2-5; TRBD2 matches 10 bases. The V gene end was trimmed by 5 bases and the J gene end by 2 bases; junction bases not matched to a gene: 5. The germline gives CDR1 MNHEY, CDR2 SVGAGI. The CDR3 has 15 residues. As DNA, the CDR3 is TGTGCCAGCAGTAAATGGACTAGCGGACAAGAGACCCAGTACTTC. The encoded protein is CASSKWTSGQETQYF.

The gene calls are TRBV5-6 and TRBJ1-5; D gene uncertain. CDR3 size: 14 residues. Germline V gives CDR1 SGHDT, CDR2 YYEEEE. Trimming shortened V by 0 bases and J by 0 bases, and 4 bases separated the two germline ends. The CDR3 bases are TGTGCCAGCAGCTTGGAATATAGCAATCAGCCCCAGCATTTT. As protein: CASSLEYSNQPQHF.

This chain links TRBV21-1 with TRBJ2-2; the listed D gene, TRBD1, was not tested against the DNA. TRBV21-1 is described as a pseudogene. There are 15 residues in the CDR3. This CDR3 reads CASSKWGRATGELFF. DNA of the CDR3: TGTGCCAGCAGCAAATGGGGCAGGGCGACCGGGGAGCTGTTTTTT.

V gene TRBV20-1 combines with J gene TRBJ1-2; D possibly corresponds to TRBD1 (6 bases). The germline V gene encodes CDR1 DFQATT and CDR2 SNEGSKA (reference sequence). V was shortened by 6 bases and J by 6 bases, with 11 bases between the two germline ends. The CDR3 length is 11 residues. CDR3: CSAIQGNGYTF. DNA for the CDR3: TGCAGTGCAATACAGGGAAATGGCTACACCTTC.

This clone was counted a single time. This chain links TRBV9 with TRBJ2-5; maybe TRBD2 (5 bases). This CDR3 spans 12 amino acids. Trimming pared 4 bases from V and 5 bases from J, leaving 9 bases between. Germline values: CDR1 SGDLS, CDR2 YYNGEE. The CDR3 reads CASSSGGETQYF. The DNA of the CDR3 is TGTGCCAGCAGCTCAGGCGGGGAGACCCAGTACTTC.

The CDR3 reads CSASLFGGGTDTQYF. In nucleotides, the CDR3 is TGCAGTGCTAGTCTTTTCGGGGGGGGGACAGATACGCAGTATTTT. The chain joins TRBV20-1 to TRBJ2-3, with 8 bases aligning to TRBD2. The CDR3 is made up of 15 amino acids. J gave up 3 bases and V 3 bases, and 8 bases lay outside the gene matches. The germline CDR1 and CDR2 sequences are DFQATT and SNEGSKA (reference sequence).

The genes are TRBV9 and TRBJ2-1, with 12 bases fitting TRBD2. Germline assignment: CDR1 SGDLS and CDR2 YYNGEE. V lost 0 bases, J lost 9 bases, and 7 bases stayed unmatched. This CDR3 spans 16 amino acids. DNA of the CDR3: TGTGCCAGCAGCGTAGAGACTAGCGGGAGTGGGGGTGAGCAGTTCTTC. Translated: CASSVETSGSGGEQFF.

The CDR3 spells CASSSSGQNYEQYF. The CDR3 bases are TGTGCCAGCAGTTCCTCGGGACAGAACTACGAGCAGTACTTC. The chain has TRBV6-2 or TRBV6-3 and TRBJ2-7; 7 bases are shared with TRBD1. CDR3 length: 14 residues. Germline lookup yields CDR1 MNHEY and CDR2 SVGEGT. The V gene end was trimmed by 4 bases and the J gene end by 3 bases; junction bases not matched to a gene: 6.

The chain links TRBV7-9 to TRBJ2-7; possibly TRBD2 for D (5 bases). Trimming removed 5 bases from V and 2 bases from J, with 13 bases in between. This CDR3 has 14 residues. The germline V gene encodes CDR1 SEHNR and CDR2 FQNEAQ (reference sequence). The DNA of the CDR3 is TGTGCCAGCAGCACTACGGGAAGCCCCTACGAGCAGTACTTC. Protein: CASSTTGSPYEQYF.

The chain uses TRBV5-1 and TRBJ1-2; 7 nucleotides align to TRBD1. The length of the CDR3 is 14 residues. J was trimmed by 8 bases and V by 7 bases; bases with no gene match: 14. Germline loops: CDR1 SGHRS, CDR2 YFSETQ. CDR3 residues: CASAPDRGRGGYTF. The CDR3 nucleotides are TGCGCCAGCGCACCGGATAGGGGGCGCGGGGGCTACACCTTC.

The chain has TRBV13 and TRBJ2-5; 12 bases fit TRBD2. V lost 2 bases, J lost 5 bases, and 9 bases stayed unmatched. Germline-derived CDR1 and CDR2 are PRHDT and FYEKMQ (reference sequence). This CDR3 has 17 residues. The CDR3 loop is CASSLRTSGASGETQYF. CDR3 in DNA: TGTGCCAGCAGCTTAAGGACTAGCGGGGCTTCGGGGGAGACCCAGTACTTC.

This sequence joins TRBV7-2 and TRBJ1-1, with D tentatively TRBD1 (5 bases). This CDR3 contains 13 residues. The V end was cut by 5 bases, the J end by 10 bases, with 17 bases between. The germline V gene has CDR1 SGHTA and CDR2 FQGNSA. CDR3 sequence: CASSLGAGRGAFF. In DNA form, the CDR3 reads TGTGCCAGCAGCCTTGGGGCAGGCCGAGGAGCTTTCTTT.

This chain links TRBV2 with TRBJ2-7; D is possibly TRBD1 (6 bases). V dropped 4 bases and J dropped 3 bases, with 22 bases sitting between them. This CDR3 comprises 17 residues. CDR1 is SNHLY, CDR2 FYNNEI, per germline. The CDR3 nucleotides read TGTGCCAGCAGTGGCCCGTTTAACAGGGTGGGGAACTACGAGCAGTACTTC. Its protein product is CASSGPFNRVGNYEQYF. Supplemented by reference TRBV2 and TRBJ2-7, the full variable domain reads EPEVTQTPSHQVTQMGQEVILRCVPISNHLYFYWYRQILGQKVEFLVSFYNNEISEKSEIFDDQFSVERPDGSNFTLKIRSTKLEDSAMYFCASSGPFNRVGNYEQYFGPGTRLTVT.

The chain couples TRBV19 to TRBJ1-4, with no clear D. Trimming removed 3 bases from V and 0 bases from J, with 8 bases in between. Germline CDR1 is LNHDA and CDR2 is SQIVND (reference sequence). The CDR3 runs to 15 residues. CDR3 sequence reads: CASSMVGATNEKLFF. CDR3 DNA: TGTGCCAGTAGTATGGTTGGAGCAACTAATGAAAAACTGTTTTTT.

The J gene is TRBJ2-3, the V gene TRBV5-1, with a weak D call TRBD2 (5 bases). Germline lookup yields CDR1 SGHRS and CDR2 YFSETQ. V lost 5 bases and J 4 bases, leaving 23 bases between the germline ends. The CDR3 contains 17 residues. The CDR3 nucleotides are TGCGCCAGCAGACTGTTGGCAGGAGGCGGTGGGTCAGATACGCAGTATTTT. It specifies CASRLLAGGGGSDTQYF.

The V gene is TRBV6-6, the J gene TRBJ2-1, with 9 positions matching TRBD2. V dropped 7 bases and J dropped 5; count of bases not matched to a gene: 3. Germline CDR1 and CDR2: MNHNY and SVGAGI (reference sequence). CDR3 length: 13 residues. CDR3 in amino acids: CASKREVNNEQFF. The CDR3 region has the DNA TGTGCCAGCAAGCGGGAGGTAAACAATGAGCAGTTCTTC.